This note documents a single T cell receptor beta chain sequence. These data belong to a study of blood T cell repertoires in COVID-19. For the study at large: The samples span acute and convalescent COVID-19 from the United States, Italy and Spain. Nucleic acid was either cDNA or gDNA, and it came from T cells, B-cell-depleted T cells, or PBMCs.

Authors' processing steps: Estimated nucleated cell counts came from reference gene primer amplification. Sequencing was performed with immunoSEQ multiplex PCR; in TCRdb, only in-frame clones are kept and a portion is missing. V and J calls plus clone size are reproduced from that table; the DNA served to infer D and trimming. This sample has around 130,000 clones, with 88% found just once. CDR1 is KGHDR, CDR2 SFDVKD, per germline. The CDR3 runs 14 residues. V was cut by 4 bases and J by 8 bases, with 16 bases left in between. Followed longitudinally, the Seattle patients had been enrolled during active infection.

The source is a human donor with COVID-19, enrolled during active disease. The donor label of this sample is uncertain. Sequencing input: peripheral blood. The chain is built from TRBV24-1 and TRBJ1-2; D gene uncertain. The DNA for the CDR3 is TGTGCCACCAGTGAACGTGACAAACCAAACGGCTACACCTTC. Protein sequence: CATSERDKPNGYTF.